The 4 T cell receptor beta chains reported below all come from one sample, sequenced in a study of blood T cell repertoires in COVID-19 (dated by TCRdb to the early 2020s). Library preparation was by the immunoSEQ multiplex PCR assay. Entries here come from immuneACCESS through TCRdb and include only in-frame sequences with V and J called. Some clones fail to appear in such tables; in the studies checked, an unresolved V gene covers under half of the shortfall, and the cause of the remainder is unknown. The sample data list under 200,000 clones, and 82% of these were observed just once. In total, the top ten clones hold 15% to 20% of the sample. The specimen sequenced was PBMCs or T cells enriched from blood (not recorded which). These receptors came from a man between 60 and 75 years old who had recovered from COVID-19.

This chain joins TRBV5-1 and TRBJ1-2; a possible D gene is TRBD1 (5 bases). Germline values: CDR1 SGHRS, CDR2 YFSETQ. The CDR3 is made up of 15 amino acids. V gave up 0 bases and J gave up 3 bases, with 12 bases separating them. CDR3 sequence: CASSLGSGEDYGYTF. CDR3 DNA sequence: TGCGCCAGCAGCTTGGGGTCGGGGGAGGACTATGGCTACACCTTC.

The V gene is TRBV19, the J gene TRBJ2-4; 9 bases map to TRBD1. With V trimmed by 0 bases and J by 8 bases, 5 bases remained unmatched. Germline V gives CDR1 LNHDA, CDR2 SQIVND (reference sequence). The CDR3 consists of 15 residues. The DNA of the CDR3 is TGTGCCAGTAGTATAGAGGGACAGGGATCGGACATTCAGTACTTC. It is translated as CASSIEGQGSDIQYF.

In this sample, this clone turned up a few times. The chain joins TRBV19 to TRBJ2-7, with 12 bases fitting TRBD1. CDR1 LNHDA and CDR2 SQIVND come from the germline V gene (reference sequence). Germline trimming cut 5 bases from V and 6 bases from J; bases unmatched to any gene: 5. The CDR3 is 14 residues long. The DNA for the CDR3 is TGTGCCAGTAGTTCAACGGGACAGGGGGCCGAGCAGTACTTC. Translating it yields CASSSTGQGAEQYF.

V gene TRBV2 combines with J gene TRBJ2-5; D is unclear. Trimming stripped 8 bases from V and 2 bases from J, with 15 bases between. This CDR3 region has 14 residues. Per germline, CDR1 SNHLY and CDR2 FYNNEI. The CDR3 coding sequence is TGTGCCAGCCGCCAGGAAAGTTTACAAGAGACCCAGTACTTC. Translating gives CASRQESLQETQYF.